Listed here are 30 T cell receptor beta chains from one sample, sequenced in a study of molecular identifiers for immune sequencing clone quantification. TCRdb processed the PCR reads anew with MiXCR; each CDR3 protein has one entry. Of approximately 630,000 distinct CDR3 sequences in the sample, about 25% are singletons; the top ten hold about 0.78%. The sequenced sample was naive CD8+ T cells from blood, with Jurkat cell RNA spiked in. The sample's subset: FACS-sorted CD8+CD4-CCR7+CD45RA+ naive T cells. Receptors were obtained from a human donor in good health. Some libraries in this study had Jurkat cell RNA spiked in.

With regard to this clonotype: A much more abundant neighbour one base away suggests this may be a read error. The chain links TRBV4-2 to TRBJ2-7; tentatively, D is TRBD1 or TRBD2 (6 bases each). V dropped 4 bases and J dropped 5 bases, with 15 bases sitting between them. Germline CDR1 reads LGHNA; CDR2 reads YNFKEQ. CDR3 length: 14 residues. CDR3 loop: CASSPAGGDNEQYF. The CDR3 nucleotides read TGTGCCAGCAGCCCTGCCGGGGGCGACAACGAGCAGTACTTC.

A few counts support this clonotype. The CDR3 is CSARDLAQVSYNEQFF. CDR3 in DNA: TGCAGTGCTAGAGATCTTGCCCAGGTCTCCTACAATGAGCAGTTCTTC. This chain joins TRBV20-1 and TRBJ2-1, with D unclear. CDR3 length: 16 amino acids. Germline CDR1 DFQATT, CDR2 SNEGSKA (reference sequence). V lost 0 bases and J 0 bases, leaving 12 bases between the germline ends.

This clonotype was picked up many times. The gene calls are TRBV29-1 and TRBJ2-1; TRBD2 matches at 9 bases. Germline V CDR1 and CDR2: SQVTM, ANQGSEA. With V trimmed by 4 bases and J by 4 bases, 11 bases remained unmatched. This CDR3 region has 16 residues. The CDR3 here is CSVAPRGLARYNEQFF. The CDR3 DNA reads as TGCAGCGTTGCCCCACGAGGACTAGCGAGATACAATGAGCAGTTCTTC.

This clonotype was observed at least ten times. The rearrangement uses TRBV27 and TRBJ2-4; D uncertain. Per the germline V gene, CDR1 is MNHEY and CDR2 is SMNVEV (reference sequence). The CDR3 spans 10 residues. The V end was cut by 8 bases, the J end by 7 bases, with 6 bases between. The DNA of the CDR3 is TGTGCCAGCGGTACGAACATTCAGTACTTC. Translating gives CASGTNIQYF.

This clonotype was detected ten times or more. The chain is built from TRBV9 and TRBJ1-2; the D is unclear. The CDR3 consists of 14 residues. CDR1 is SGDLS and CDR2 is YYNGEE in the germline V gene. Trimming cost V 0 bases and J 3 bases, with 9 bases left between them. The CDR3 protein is CASSVGVGDYGYTF. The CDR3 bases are TGTGCCAGCAGCGTAGGAGTTGGGGACTATGGCTACACCTTC.

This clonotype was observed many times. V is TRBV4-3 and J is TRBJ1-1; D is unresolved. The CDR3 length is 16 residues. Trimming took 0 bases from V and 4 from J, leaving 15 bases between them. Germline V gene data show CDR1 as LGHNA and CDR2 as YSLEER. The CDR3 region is CASSQEYSLDGTEAFF. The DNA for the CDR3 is TGCGCCAGCAGCCAAGAGTACAGCTTGGATGGCACTGAAGCTTTCTTT.

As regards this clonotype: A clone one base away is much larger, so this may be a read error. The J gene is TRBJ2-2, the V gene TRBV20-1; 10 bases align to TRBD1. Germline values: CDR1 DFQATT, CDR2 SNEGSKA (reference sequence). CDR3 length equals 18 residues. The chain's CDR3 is CGARDIGTGEVNTGELFF. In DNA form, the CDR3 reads TGCGGTGCTAGAGATATCGGGACAGGGGAGGTTAACACCGGGGAGCTGTTTTTT.

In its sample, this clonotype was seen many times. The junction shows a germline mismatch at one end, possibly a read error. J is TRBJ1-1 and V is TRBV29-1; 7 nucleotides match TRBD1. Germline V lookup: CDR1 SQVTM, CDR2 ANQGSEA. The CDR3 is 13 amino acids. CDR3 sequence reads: CSFDRDLNTEAFF. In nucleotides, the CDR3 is TGCAGCTTTGACAGGGACCTGAACACTGAAGCTTTCTTT. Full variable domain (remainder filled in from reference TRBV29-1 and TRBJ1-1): SAVISQKPSRDICQRGTSLTIQCQVDSQVTMMFWYRQQPGQSLTLIATANQGSEATYESGFVIDKFPISRPNLTFSTLTVSNMSPEDSSIYLCSFDRDLNTEAFFGQGTRLTVV.

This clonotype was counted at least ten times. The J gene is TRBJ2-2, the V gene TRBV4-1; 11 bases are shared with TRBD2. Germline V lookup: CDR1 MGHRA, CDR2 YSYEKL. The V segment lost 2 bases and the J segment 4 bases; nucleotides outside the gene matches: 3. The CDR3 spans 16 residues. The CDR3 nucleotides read TGCGCCAGCAGCCAAATAGCGGGGGGGCCCACCGGGGAGCTGTTTTTT. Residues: CASSQIAGGPTGELFF.

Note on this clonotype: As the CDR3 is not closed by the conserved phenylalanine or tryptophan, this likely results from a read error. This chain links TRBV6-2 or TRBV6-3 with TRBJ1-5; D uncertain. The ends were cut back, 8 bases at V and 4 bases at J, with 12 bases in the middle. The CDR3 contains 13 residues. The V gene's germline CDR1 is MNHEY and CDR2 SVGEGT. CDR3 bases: TGTGCCAGCGGTCAGAGCAGGAATCAGCCCCAGCATTCT. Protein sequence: CASGQSRNQPQHS.

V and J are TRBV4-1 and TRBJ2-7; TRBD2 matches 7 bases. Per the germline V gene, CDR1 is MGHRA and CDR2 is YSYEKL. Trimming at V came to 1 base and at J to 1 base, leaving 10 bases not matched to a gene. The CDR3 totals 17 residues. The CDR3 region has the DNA TGCGCCAGCAGCCAAGTTTCACCCGCGGGAGCTTCCTACGAGCAGTACTTC. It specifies CASSQVSPAGASYEQYF.

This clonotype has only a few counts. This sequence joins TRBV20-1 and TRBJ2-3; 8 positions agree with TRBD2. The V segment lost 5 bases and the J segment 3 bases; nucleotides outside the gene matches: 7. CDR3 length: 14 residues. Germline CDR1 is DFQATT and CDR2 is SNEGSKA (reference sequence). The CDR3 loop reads CSAPGTSVTDTQYF. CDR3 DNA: TGCAGTGCTCCCGGGACTAGTGTGACAGATACGCAGTATTTT.

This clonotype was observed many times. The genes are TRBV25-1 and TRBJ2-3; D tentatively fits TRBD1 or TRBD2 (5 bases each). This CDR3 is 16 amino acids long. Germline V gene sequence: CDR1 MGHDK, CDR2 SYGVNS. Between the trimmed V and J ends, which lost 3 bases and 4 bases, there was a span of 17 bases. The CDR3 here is CASSDGDGLGADTQYF. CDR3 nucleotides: TGTGCCAGCAGTGACGGGGACGGTTTGGGCGCAGATACGCAGTATTTT.

Here the CDR3 DNA reads TGTGCCAGCAGCCGCCAGACTAGCGGCTCCTACAATGAGCAGTTCTTC. Translating it yields CASSRQTSGSYNEQFF. V and J are TRBV7-2 and TRBJ2-1; 9 bases align to TRBD2. Germline assignment: CDR1 SGHTA and CDR2 FQGNSA. With V trimmed by 5 bases and J by 0 bases, 5 bases remained unmatched. The CDR3 has 16 residues.

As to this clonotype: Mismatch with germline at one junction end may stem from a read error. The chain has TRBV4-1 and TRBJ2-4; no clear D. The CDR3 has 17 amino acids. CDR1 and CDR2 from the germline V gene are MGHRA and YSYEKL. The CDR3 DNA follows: TGCGCCCGCCGCCCGCCGTCCCGGGCCGGGCCCAAACACATTCCGTACTTC. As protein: CARRPPSRAGPKHIPYF.

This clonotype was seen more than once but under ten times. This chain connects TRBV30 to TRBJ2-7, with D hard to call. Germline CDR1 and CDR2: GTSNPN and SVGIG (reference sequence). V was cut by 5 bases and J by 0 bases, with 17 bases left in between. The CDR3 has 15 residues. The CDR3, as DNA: TGTGCCTGGGCACACTTGAGTCTGATCTCCTACGAGCAGTACTTC. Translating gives CAWAHLSLISYEQYF.

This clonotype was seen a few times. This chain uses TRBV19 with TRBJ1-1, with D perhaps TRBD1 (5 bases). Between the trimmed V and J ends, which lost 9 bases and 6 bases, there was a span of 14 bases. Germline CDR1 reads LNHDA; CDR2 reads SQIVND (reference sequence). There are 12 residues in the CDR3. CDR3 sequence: CASQGVTSEAFF. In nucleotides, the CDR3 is TGTGCCAGCCAGGGAGTAACTTCTGAAGCTTTCTTT.

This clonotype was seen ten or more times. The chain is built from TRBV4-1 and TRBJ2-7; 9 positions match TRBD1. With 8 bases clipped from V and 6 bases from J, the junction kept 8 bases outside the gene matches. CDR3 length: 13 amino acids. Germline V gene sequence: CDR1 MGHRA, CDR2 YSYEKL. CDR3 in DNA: TGCGCCAGCTCAACAGGGGGCCCGGGCGAGCAGTACTTC. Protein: CASSTGGPGEQYF.

CDR3 protein: CASTAPGTKAPQYF. Written as DNA, the CDR3 is TGTGCCAGCACCGCTCCGGGGACAAAAGCGCCCCAGTACTTC. The V call is TRBV6-2 or TRBV6-3, the J call TRBJ2-5; tentatively, D is TRBD1 (6 bases). Trimming removed 7 bases from V and 9 bases from J, with 21 bases in between. Per germline, CDR1 MNHEY and CDR2 SVGEGT. The CDR3 has 14 residues.

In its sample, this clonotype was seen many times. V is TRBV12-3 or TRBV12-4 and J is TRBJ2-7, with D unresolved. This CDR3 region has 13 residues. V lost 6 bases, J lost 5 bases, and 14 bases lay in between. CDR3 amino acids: CASSPQLTDEQYF. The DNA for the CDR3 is TGTGCCAGCAGCCCCCAGCTCACGGACGAGCAGTACTTC.

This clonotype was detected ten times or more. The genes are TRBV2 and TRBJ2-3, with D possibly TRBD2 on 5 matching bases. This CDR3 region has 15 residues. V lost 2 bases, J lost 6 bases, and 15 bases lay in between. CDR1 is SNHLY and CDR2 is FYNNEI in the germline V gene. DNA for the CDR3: TGTGCCAGCAGTGAACTAGCAAGGGCGGCGGATACGCAGTATTTT. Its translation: CASSELARAADTQYF.

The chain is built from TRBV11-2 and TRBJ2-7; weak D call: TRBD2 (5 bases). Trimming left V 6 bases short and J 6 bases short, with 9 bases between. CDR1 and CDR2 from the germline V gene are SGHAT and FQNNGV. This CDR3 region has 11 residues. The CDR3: CASSSGSEQYF. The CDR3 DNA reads TGTGCCAGCAGTTCGGGGTCCGAGCAGTACTTC.

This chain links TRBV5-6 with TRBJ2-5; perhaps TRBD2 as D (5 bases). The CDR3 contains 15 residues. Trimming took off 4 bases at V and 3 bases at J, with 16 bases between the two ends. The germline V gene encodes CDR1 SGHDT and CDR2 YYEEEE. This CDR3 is CASSRAGGGEETQYF. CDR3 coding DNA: TGTGCCAGCAGCCGGGCGGGCGGTGGAGAAGAGACCCAGTACTTC.

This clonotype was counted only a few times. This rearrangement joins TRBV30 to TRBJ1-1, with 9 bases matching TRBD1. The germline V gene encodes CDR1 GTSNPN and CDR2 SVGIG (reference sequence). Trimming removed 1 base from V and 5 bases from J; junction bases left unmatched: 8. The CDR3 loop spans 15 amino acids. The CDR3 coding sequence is TGTGCCTGGAGTGGGGGCGGGACAGGGCTGACTGAAGCTTTCTTT. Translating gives CAWSGGGTGLTEAFF.

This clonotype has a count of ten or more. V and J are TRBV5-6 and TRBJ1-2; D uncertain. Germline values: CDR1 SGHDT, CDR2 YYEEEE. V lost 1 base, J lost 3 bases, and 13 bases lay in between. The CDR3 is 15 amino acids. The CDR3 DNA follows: TGTGCCAGCAGCTTGTCCCAGGCGACGCACTATGGCTACACCTTC. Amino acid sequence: CASSLSQATHYGYTF.

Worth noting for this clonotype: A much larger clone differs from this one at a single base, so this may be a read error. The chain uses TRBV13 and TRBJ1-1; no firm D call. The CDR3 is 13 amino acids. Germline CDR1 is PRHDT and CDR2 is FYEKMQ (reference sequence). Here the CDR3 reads CAGSNLSNLEAFF. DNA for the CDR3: TGTGCCGGCAGCAACCTATCCAACCTTGAAGCTTTCTTT.

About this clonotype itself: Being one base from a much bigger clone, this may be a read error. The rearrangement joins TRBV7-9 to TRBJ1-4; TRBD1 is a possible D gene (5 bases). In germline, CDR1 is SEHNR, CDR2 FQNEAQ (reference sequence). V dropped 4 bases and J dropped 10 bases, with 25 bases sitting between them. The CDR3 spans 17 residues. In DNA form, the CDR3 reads TGTGCCAGCAGCTCTTGGACGGGGCCCTCCCCTGGCGGAAAACTGTTTTTT. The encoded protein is CASSSWTGPSPGGKLFF.

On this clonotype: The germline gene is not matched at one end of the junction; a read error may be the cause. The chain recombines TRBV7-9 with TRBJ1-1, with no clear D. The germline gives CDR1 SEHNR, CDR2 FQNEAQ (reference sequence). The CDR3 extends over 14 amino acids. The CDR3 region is CAGSPAEGGTEAFF. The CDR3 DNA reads TGTGCCGGCAGCCCCGCGGAGGGAGGAACTGAAGCTTTCTTT.

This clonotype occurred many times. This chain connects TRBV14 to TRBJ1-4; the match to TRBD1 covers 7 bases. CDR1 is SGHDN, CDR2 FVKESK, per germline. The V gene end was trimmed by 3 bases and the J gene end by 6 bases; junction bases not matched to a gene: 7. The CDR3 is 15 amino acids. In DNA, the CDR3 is TGTGCCAGCAGCCACTACAGGGGTAGTGATGAAAAACTGTTTTTT. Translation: CASSHYRGSDEKLFF.

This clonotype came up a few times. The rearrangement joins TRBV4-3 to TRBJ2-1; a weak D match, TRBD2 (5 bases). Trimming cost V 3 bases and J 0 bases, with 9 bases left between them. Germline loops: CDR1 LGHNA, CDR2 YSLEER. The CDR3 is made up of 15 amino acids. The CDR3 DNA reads TGCGCCAGCAGCCAGGACTGGAGCTCCTACAATGAGCAGTTCTTC. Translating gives CASSQDWSSYNEQFF.